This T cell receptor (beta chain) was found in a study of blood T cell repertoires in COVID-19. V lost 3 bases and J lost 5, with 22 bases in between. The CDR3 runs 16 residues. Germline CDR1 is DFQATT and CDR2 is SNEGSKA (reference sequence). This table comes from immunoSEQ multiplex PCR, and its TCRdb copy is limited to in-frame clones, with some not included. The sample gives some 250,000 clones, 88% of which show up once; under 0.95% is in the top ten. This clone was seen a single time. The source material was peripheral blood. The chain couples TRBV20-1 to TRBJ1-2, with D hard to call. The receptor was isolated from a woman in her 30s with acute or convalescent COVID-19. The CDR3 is CSASLFDPRSGYGYTF. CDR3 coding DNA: TGCAGTGCTAGTCTTTTTGACCCTAGGTCGGGGTATGGCTACACCTTC.